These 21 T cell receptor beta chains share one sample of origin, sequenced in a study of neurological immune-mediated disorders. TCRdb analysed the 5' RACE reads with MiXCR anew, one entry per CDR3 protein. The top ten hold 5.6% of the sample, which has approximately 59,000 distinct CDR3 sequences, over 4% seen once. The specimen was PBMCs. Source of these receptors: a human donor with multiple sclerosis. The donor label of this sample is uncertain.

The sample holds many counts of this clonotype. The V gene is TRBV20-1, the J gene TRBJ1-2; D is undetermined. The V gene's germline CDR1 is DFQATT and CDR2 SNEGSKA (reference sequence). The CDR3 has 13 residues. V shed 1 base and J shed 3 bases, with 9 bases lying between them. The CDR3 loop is CSARGRRDYGYTF. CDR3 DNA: TGCAGTGCTAGAGGGAGGAGGGACTATGGCTACACCTTC.

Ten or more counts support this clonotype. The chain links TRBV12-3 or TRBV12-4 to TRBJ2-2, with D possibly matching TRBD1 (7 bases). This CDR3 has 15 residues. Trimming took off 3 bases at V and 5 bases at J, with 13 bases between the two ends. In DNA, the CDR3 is TGTGCCAGCAGTTTTTCCCCAGGGGGGACCGGGGAGCTGTTTTTT. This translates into CASSFSPGGTGELFF.

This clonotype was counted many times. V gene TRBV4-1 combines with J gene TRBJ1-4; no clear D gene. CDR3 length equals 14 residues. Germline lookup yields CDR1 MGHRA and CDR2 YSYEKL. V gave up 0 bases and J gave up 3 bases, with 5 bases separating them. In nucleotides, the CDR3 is TGCGCCAGCAGCCAAGATCCGGCTAATGAAAAACTGTTTTTT. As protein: CASSQDPANEKLFF.

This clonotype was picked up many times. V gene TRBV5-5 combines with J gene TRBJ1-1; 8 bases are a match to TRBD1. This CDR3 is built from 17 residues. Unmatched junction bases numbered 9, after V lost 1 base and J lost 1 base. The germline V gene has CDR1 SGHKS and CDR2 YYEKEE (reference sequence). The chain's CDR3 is CASSLFGQGAGNTEAFF. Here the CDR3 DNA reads TGTGCCAGCAGCTTGTTCGGGCAGGGGGCAGGGAACACTGAAGCTTTCTTT.

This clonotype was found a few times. The CDR3 DNA reads as TGTGCCAGCAGCCAAGCGAGGGTTTGGCCAGATACGCAGTATTTT. Protein: CASSQARVWPDTQYF. The rearrangement uses TRBV14 and TRBJ2-3, with D perhaps TRBD2 (5 bases). Germline V CDR1 and CDR2: SGHDN, FVKESK. Trimming shortened V by 1 base and J by 4 bases, and 12 bases separated the two germline ends. CDR3 length: 15 amino acids.

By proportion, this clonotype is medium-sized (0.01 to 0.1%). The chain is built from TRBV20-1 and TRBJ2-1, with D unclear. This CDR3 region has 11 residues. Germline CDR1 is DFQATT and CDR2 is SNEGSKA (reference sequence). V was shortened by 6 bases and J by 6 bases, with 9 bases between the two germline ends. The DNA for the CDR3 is TGCAGTGCCCTTTATCGCAATGAGCAGTTCTTC. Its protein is CSALYRNEQFF.

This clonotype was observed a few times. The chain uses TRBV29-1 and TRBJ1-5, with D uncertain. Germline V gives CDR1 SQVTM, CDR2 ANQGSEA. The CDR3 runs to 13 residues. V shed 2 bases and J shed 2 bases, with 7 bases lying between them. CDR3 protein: CSVEFSRNQPQHF. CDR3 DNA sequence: TGCAGCGTTGAATTTTCCCGCAATCAGCCCCAGCATTTT. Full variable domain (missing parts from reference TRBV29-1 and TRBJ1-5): SAVISQKPSRDICQRGTSLTIQCQVDSQVTMMFWYRQQPGQSLTLIATANQGSEATYESGFVIDKFPISRPNLTFSTLTVSNMSPEDSSIYLCSVEFSRNQPQHFGDGTRLSIL.

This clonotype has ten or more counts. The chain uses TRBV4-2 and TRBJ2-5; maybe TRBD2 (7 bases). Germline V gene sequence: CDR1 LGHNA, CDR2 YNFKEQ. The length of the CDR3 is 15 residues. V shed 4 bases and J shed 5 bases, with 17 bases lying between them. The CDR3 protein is CASSPARGQGETQYF. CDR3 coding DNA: TGTGCCAGCAGCCCCGCGCGGGGGCAGGGGGAGACCCAGTACTTC.

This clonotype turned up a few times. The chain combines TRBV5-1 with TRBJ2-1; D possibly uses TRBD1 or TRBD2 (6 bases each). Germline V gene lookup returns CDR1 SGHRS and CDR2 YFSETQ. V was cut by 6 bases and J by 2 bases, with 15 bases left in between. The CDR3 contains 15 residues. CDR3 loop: CASTRGLAPYNEQFF. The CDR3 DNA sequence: TGCGCCAGCACCCGGGGGCTAGCTCCCTACAATGAGCAGTTCTTC.

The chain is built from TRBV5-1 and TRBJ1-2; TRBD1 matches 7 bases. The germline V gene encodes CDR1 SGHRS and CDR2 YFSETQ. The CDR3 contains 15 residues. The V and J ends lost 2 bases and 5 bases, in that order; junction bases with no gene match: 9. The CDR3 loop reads CASSFSGTDAYGYTF. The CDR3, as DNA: TGCGCCAGCAGCTTTTCCGGGACAGATGCATATGGCTACACCTTC.

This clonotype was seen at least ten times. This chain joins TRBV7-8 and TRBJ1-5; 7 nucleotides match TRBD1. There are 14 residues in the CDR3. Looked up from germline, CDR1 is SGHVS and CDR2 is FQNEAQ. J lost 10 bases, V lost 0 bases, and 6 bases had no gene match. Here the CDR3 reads CASSLAIGGYPQHF. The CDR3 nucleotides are TGTGCCAGCAGCTTAGCGATAGGGGGCTATCCCCAGCATTTT. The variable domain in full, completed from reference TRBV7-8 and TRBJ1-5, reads GAGVSQSPRYKVAKRGQDVALRCDPISGHVSLFWYQQALGQGPEFLTYFQNEAQLDKSGLPSDRFFAERPEGSVSTLKIQRTQQEDSAVYLCASSLAIGGYPQHFGDGTRLSIL.

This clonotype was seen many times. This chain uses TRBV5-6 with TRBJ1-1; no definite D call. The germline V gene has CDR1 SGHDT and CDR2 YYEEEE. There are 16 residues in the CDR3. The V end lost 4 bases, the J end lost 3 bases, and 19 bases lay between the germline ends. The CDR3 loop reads CASSVALLEKDTEAFF. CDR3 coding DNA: TGTGCCAGCAGCGTGGCTTTGTTAGAGAAGGACACTGAAGCTTTCTTT. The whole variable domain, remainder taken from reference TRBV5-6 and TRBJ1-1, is DAGVTQSPTHLIKTRGQQVTLRCSPKSGHDTVSWYQQALGQGPQFIFQYYEEEERQRGNFPDRFSGHQFPNYSSELNVNALLLGDSALYLCASSVALLEKDTEAFFGQGTRLTVV.

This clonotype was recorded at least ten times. The CDR3: CASSLGQGSSGYTF. DNA of the CDR3: TGCGCCAGCAGCTTGGGACAAGGATCTTCGGGCTACACCTTC. V and J are TRBV5-1 and TRBJ1-2; no reliable D call. The CDR3 sequence is 14 residues long. CDR1 is SGHRS and CDR2 is YFSETQ in the germline V gene. The V and J ends lost 0 bases and 8 bases respectively, with 14 bases between them.

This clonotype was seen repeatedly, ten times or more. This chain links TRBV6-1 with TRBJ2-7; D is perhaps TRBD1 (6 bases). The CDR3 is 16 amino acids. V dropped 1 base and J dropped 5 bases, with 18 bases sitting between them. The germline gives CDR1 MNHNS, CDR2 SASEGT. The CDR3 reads CASSEVGGHSGHEQYF. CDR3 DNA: TGTGCCAGCAGTGAAGTAGGGGGACATTCGGGCCACGAGCAGTACTTC.

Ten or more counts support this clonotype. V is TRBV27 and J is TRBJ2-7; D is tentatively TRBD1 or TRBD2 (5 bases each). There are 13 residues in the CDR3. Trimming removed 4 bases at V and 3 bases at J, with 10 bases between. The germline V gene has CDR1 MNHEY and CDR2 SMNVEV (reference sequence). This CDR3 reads CASSWDGNYEQYF. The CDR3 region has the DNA TGTGCCAGCAGTTGGGACGGGAACTACGAGCAGTACTTC.

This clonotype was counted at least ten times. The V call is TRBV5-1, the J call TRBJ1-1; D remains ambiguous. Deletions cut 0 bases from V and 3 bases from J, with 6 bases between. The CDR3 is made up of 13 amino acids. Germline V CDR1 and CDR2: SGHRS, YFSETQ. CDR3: CASSLGSYTEAFF. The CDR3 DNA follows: TGCGCCAGCAGCTTGGGAAGCTACACTGAAGCTTTCTTT.

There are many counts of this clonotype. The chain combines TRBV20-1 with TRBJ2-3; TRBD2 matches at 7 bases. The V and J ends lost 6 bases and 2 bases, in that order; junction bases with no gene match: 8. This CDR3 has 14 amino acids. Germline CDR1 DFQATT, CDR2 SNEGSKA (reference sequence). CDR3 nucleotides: TGCAGTGCCGTAAAAACTAGCGCCACAGATACGCAGTATTTT. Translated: CSAVKTSATDTQYF.

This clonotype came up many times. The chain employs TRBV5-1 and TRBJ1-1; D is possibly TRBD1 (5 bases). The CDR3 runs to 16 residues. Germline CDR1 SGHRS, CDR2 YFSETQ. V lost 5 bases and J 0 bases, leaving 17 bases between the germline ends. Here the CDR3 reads CASSWEGEPMNTEAFF. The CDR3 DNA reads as TGCGCCAGCAGTTGGGAAGGGGAGCCCATGAACACTGAAGCTTTCTTT.

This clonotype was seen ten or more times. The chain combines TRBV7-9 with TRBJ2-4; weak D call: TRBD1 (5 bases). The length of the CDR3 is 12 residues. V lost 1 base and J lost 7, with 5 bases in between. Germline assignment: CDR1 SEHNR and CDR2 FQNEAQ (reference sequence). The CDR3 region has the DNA TGTGCCAGCAGCTTAGACAGGAACATTCAGTACTTC. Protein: CASSLDRNIQYF.

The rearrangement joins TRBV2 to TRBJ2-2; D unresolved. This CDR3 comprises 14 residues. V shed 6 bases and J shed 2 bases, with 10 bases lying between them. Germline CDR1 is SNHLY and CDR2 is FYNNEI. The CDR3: CASRGDSNTGELFF. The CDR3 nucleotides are TGTGCCAGCAGGGGTGATAGTAACACCGGGGAGCTGTTTTTT.

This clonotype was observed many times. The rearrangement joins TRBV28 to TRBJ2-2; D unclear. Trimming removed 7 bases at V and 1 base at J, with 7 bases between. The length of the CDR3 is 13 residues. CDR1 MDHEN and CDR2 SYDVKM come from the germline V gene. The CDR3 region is CASTTQNTGELFF. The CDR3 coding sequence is TGTGCCAGCACCACTCAGAACACCGGGGAGCTGTTTTTT.